The text below deals with one T cell receptor (beta chain). Its antigen is unknown. Base quality data are lacking; no much larger clone is found one base away. The sample originates from a study of tumor-infiltrating lymphocytes in oesophageal squamous cell carcinoma (dated by TCRdb to the mid-2010s). From cysteine to phenylalanine, the CDR3 is 16 amino acids long. The kept DNA is CDR3 alone, 48 bases in frame from the first base. Trimming at the junction amounts to 2 bases on V and 0 bases on J, and the germline ends lie 8 bases apart. Libraries came from PCR. Sequenced using an Illumina HiSeq 2000. TCRdb trimmed the raw reads at Q25, called clones with MiXCR and kept productive beta chains. Entries that share a CDR3 protein sequence are merged under the most common genes and DNA. In this sample the table shows 9,500 to 12,000 distinct CDR3 sequences, around 51% of which occur a single time. The ten largest make up almost 25% of the sample.

Sequenced sample: esophageal tumor tissue. The sequence is built from TRBV12-3 or TRBV12-4 and TRBJ2-6; the D gene lacks a confident call. This TCR came from a male donor with esophageal squamous cell carcinoma. The CDR3 protein sequence reads: CASSLSGRSGANVLTF. In nucleotides, the sequence is TGTGCCAGCAGTTTATCAGGCCGCTCTGGGGCCAACGTCCTGACTTTC.